The rows below give T cell receptor beta chains drawn from one sample of a study of shared clonotypes between healthy human individuals. The assay was immunoSEQ multiplex PCR, and TCRdb's table has in-frame clones only and misses some. The sample records 550,000 to 700,000 clones, roughly 73% being singletons. The sequenced sample was memory CD4+ T cells sorted from blood. These receptors were obtained from a woman in her 30s in good health. Each CDR3 is given with its conserved first and last residue. A D gene is named only where the DNA matches it firmly. Clone sizes are given selectively: once, few, many, or a class where the clone is expanded.

CDR3 length: 15; V gene: TRBV5-1; clone size: -; J gene: TRBJ2-1; D gene: -; CDR3 DNA: TGCGCCAGCAGCTTGGACTCATCCTCCTACAATGAGCAGTTCTTC; CDR3 protein: CASSLDSSSYNEQFF
CDR3 length: 12; V gene: TRBV30; clone size: -; J gene: TRBJ1-3; D gene: -; CDR3 DNA: TGTGCTTGGGGGGCATCTGGAAACACCATATATTTT; CDR3 protein: CAWGASGNTIYF
CDR3 length: 14; V gene: TRBV19; clone size: -; J gene: TRBJ2-5; D gene: -; CDR3 DNA: TGTGCCAGTAACTGGGGGGGCGCGTCTGAGACCCAGTACTTC; CDR3 protein: CASNWGGASETQYF
CDR3 length: 15; V gene: TRBV25-1; clone size: -; J gene: TRBJ2-2; D gene: TRBD2; CDR3 DNA: TGTGCCAGCAGTGACGCGGGAGGGCCCTCCGGGGAGCTGTTTTTT; CDR3 protein: CASSDAGGPSGELFF
CDR3 length: 13; V gene: TRBV2; clone size: -; J gene: TRBJ1-2; D gene: -; CDR3 DNA: TGTGCCAGCAGTGAAGTGGCAGCCTATGGCTACACCTTC; CDR3 protein: CASSEVAAYGYTF
CDR3 length: 14; V gene: TRBV15; clone size: -; J gene: TRBJ2-7; D gene: -; CDR3 DNA: TGTGCCACCAGCAGAGTCAGGGATTCCTACGAGCAGTACTTC; CDR3 protein: CATSRVRDSYEQYF
CDR3 length: 15; V gene: TRBV28; clone size: -; J gene: TRBJ2-2; D gene: TRBD2; CDR3 DNA: TGTGCCAGCACTGCGGGGGAGCTCGCCACCGGGGAGCTGTTTTTT; CDR3 protein: CASTAGELATGELFF
CDR3 length: 16; V gene: TRBV9; clone size: once; J gene: TRBJ1-3; D gene: TRBD1; CDR3 DNA: TGTGCCAGCAGCACCATGACAGGGGGGGCTGGAAACACCATATATTTT; CDR3 protein: CASSTMTGGAGNTIYF
CDR3 length: 16; V gene: TRBV7-8; clone size: -; J gene: TRBJ2-3; D gene: -; CDR3 DNA: TGTGCCAGCAGCAGACGGGACTCCCGGGCAACAGATACGCAGTATTTT; CDR3 protein: CASSRRDSRATDTQYF
CDR3 length: 13; V gene: TRBV5-1; clone size: -; J gene: TRBJ1-2; D gene: TRBD1; CDR3 DNA: TGCGCCAGCAGCCAGACAGGGCAATCTGGCTACACCTTC; CDR3 protein: CASSQTGQSGYTF
CDR3 length: 12; V gene: TRBV10-3; clone size: -; J gene: TRBJ2-3; D gene: TRBD1; CDR3 DNA: TGTGCCATCAGTCCTACAGGGGGCACGCAGTATTTT; CDR3 protein: CAISPTGGTQYF
CDR3 length: 14; V gene: TRBV7-3; clone size: -; J gene: TRBJ2-3; D gene: -; CDR3 DNA: TGTGCCAGCTCCAAGGGGGGGCTCACGAATACGCAGTATTTT; CDR3 protein: CASSKGGLTNTQYF
CDR3 length: 14; V gene: TRBV5-1; clone size: -; J gene: TRBJ2-1; D gene: -; CDR3 DNA: TGCGCCAGCAGCTTGGAATCAGGGCGGAATGAGCAGTTCTTC; CDR3 protein: CASSLESGRNEQFF
CDR3 length: 16; V gene: TRBV5-1; clone size: -; J gene: TRBJ2-7; D gene: TRBD2; CDR3 DNA: TGCGCCAGCAGCTTGGGCGGTCTAGCGGGTTCCTACGAGCAGTACTTC; CDR3 protein: CASSLGGLAGSYEQYF
CDR3 length: 13; V gene: TRBV11-3; clone size: -; J gene: TRBJ2-1; D gene: TRBD1; CDR3 DNA: TGTGCCAGCAGCTTCGACGACAGGGGTCATCAGTTCTTC; CDR3 protein: CASSFDDRGHQFF
CDR3 length: 14; V gene: TRBV6-5; clone size: -; J gene: TRBJ2-3; D gene: -; CDR3 DNA: TGTGCCAGCACTGAACCAGGGGGCACAGATACGCAGTATTTT; CDR3 protein: CASTEPGGTDTQYF
CDR3 length: 13; V gene: TRBV5-1; clone size: -; J gene: TRBJ2-7; D gene: -; CDR3 DNA: TGCGCCAGCAGCTTGGATGCCAGCTACGAGCAGTACTTC; CDR3 protein: CASSLDASYEQYF
CDR3 length: 16; V gene: TRBV19; clone size: -; J gene: TRBJ2-7; D gene: TRBD1; CDR3 DNA: TGTGCCAGTCCCCCCCGCCCCGCGACAGGGGACCACGAGCAGTACTTC; CDR3 protein: CASPPRPATGDHEQYF
CDR3 length: 14; V gene: TRBV25-1; clone size: many; J gene: TRBJ2-7; D gene: TRBD2; CDR3 DNA: TGTGCCAGCAGTAGAGCGGGGAGCTCCTACGAGCAGTACTTC; CDR3 protein: CASSRAGSSYEQYF
CDR3 length: 14; V gene: TRBV28; clone size: -; J gene: TRBJ1-3; D gene: -; CDR3 DNA: TGTGCCAGCAGTTTATCAGGGCAGAGAAACACCATATATTTT; CDR3 protein: CASSLSGQRNTIYF
CDR3 length: 14; V gene: TRBV2; clone size: many; J gene: TRBJ2-7; D gene: -; CDR3 DNA: TGTGCCAGCCCAAAAGGGGACTCCAGAAACGAGCAGTACTTC; CDR3 protein: CASPKGDSRNEQYF
CDR3 length: 17; V gene: TRBV11-2; clone size: -; J gene: TRBJ2-7; D gene: TRBD2; CDR3 DNA: TGTGCCAGCAGCTTAGAAGCTGGACTAGCGGGAGGGAACGAGCAGTACTTC; CDR3 protein: CASSLEAGLAGGNEQYF
CDR3 length: 15; V gene: TRBV25-1; clone size: -; J gene: TRBJ2-6; D gene: -; CDR3 DNA: TGTGCCAGCAGTGTCGCGGTGGATGGGGCCAACGTCCTGACTTTC; CDR3 protein: CASSVAVDGANVLTF
CDR3 length: 15; V gene: TRBV6-1; clone size: -; J gene: TRBJ2-3; D gene: TRBD2; CDR3 DNA: TGTGCCAGCAGGAGGACTAGCGGCCGCACAGATACGCAGTATTTT; CDR3 protein: CASRRTSGRTDTQYF
CDR3 length: 16; V gene: TRBV2; clone size: few; J gene: TRBJ2-1; D gene: -; CDR3 DNA: TGTGCCAGCAGTGGACCTGTCCCTGGCTCCTACAATGAGCAGTTCTTC; CDR3 protein: CASSGPVPGSYNEQFF
CDR3 length: 17; V gene: TRBV5-6; clone size: few; J gene: TRBJ2-1; D gene: TRBD2; CDR3 DNA: TGTGCCAGCAGCTTGGGCTACGGAGCGGGACCTTACAATGAGCAGTTCTTC; CDR3 protein: CASSLGYGAGPYNEQFF
CDR3 length: 13; V gene: TRBV7-7; clone size: -; J gene: TRBJ2-3; D gene: -; CDR3 DNA: TGTGCCAGCAGCCAAGGGACCACAGATACGCAGTATTTT; CDR3 protein: CASSQGTTDTQYF
CDR3 length: 16; V gene: TRBV5-1; clone size: -; J gene: TRBJ1-4; D gene: TRBD1; CDR3 DNA: TGCGCCAGCGGAAGGGGACAGGCGGCAACTAATGAAAAACTGTTTTTT; CDR3 protein: CASGRGQAATNEKLFF
CDR3 length: 15; V gene: TRBV25-1; clone size: once; J gene: TRBJ1-5; D gene: -; CDR3 DNA: TGTGCCAGCAGTGAAGGTGGGCTGCGCAATCAGCCCCAGCATTTT; CDR3 protein: CASSEGGLRNQPQHF
CDR3 length: 17; V gene: TRBV4-2; clone size: -; J gene: TRBJ1-2; D gene: -; CDR3 DNA: TGTGCCAGCAGCTTTATGGGGGAACAGGGCCACCACTATGGCTACACCTTC; CDR3 protein: CASSFMGEQGHHYGYTF
CDR3 length: 14; V gene: TRBV19; clone size: once; J gene: TRBJ1-5; D gene: -; CDR3 DNA: TGTGCCAGTAGTATCGACGAGGGCGTGGTGCCCCAGCATTTT; CDR3 protein: CASSIDEGVVPQHF
CDR3 length: 14; V gene: TRBV5-1; clone size: -; J gene: TRBJ2-5; D gene: TRBD2; CDR3 DNA: TGCGCCAGCAGCGCCATGACTAGCGAGGAGACCCAGTACTTC; CDR3 protein: CASSAMTSEETQYF
CDR3 length: 16; V gene: TRBV11-2; clone size: few; J gene: TRBJ2-1; D gene: -; CDR3 DNA: TGTGCCAGCAGCTCCCAGATCGCTAGAGCCTACAATGAGCAGTTCTTC; CDR3 protein: CASSSQIARAYNEQFF
CDR3 length: 15; V gene: TRBV10-1; clone size: few; J gene: TRBJ2-1; D gene: TRBD2; CDR3 DNA: TGCGCCAGCAGTGAAGAACTAGCGGGAAACAATGAGCAGTTCTTC; CDR3 protein: CASSEELAGNNEQFF
CDR3 length: 13; V gene: TRBV6-5; clone size: -; J gene: TRBJ1-2; D gene: -; CDR3 DNA: TGTGCCAGCAGAACGGGGCTTGATTATGGCTACACCTTC; CDR3 protein: CASRTGLDYGYTF
CDR3 length: 15; V gene: TRBV6-6; clone size: -; J gene: TRBJ2-7; D gene: TRBD1; CDR3 DNA: TGTGCCAGCAGTTACGCCGGACAGGGGACGGGCGAGCAGTACTTC; CDR3 protein: CASSYAGQGTGEQYF
CDR3 length: 15; V gene: TRBV2; clone size: -; J gene: TRBJ2-1; D gene: TRBD2; CDR3 DNA: TGTGCCAGCAGTGAGCGGCGGGAGCCTTACAATGAGCAGTTCTTC; CDR3 protein: CASSERREPYNEQFF
CDR3 length: 15; V gene: TRBV27; clone size: few; J gene: TRBJ2-2; D gene: TRBD1; CDR3 DNA: TGTGCCAGCAGTGGGACAGGGGAAAGACCCGGGGAGCTGTTTTTT; CDR3 protein: CASSGTGERPGELFF
CDR3 length: 17; V gene: TRBV30; clone size: -; J gene: TRBJ1-4; D gene: TRBD1; CDR3 DNA: TGTGCCTGGAGTGAGGGGAACGACAGGGGGATAAATGAAAAACTGTTTTTT; CDR3 protein: CAWSEGNDRGINEKLFF
CDR3 length: 15; V gene: TRBV6-5; clone size: -; J gene: TRBJ2-5; D gene: -; CDR3 DNA: TGTGCCAGCAGTACCGATATTACAGGGATTGAGACCCAGTACTTC; CDR3 protein: CASSTDITGIETQYF
CDR3 length: 15; V gene: TRBV2; clone size: many; J gene: TRBJ2-1; D gene: -; CDR3 DNA: TGTGCCAGCAGTGAAGCGGCAGGGCCCTACAATGAGCAGTTCTTC; CDR3 protein: CASSEAAGPYNEQFF
CDR3 length: 15; V gene: TRBV28; clone size: -; J gene: TRBJ2-7; D gene: TRBD1; CDR3 DNA: TGTGCCAGCCGGCCCCCGGGACAGTCGTTATACGAGCAGTACTTC; CDR3 protein: CASRPPGQSLYEQYF
CDR3 length: 15; V gene: TRBV6-5; clone size: -; J gene: TRBJ2-7; D gene: -; CDR3 DNA: TGTGCCAGCAGTTACTCGTCCCAGTCCTCCTACGAGCAGTACTTC; CDR3 protein: CASSYSSQSSYEQYF
CDR3 length: 14; V gene: TRBV29-1; clone size: -; J gene: TRBJ2-3; D gene: -; CDR3 DNA: TGCAGCGTTGCCCGGAGGACAGGCACAGATACGCAGTATTTT; CDR3 protein: CSVARRTGTDTQYF
CDR3 length: 15; V gene: TRBV5-1; clone size: -; J gene: TRBJ2-1; D gene: -; CDR3 DNA: TGCGCCAGCAGCCCGCTGCCCGGGACTGGCATTGAGCAGTTCTTC; CDR3 protein: CASSPLPGTGIEQFF
CDR3 length: 15; V gene: TRBV5-5; clone size: few; J gene: TRBJ2-7; D gene: -; CDR3 DNA: TGTGCCAGCAGCTTGGGACCGCTTACTACCTACGAGCAGTACTTC; CDR3 protein: CASSLGPLTTYEQYF
CDR3 length: 15; V gene: TRBV28; clone size: -; J gene: TRBJ2-1; D gene: TRBD1; CDR3 DNA: TGTGCCAGCAGCCCCAGGGGGACACCTCGCAATGAGCAGTTCTTC; CDR3 protein: CASSPRGTPRNEQFF
CDR3 length: 11; V gene: TRBV18; clone size: -; J gene: TRBJ2-3; D gene: -; CDR3 DNA: TGTGCCAGCTCACCAGAAAATACGCAGTATTTT; CDR3 protein: CASSPENTQYF
CDR3 length: 15; V gene: TRBV7-9; clone size: -; J gene: TRBJ1-1; D gene: TRBD1; CDR3 DNA: TGTGCCAGCAGCTTTCTTGAACAGGGGGCTATTGAAGCTTTCTTT; CDR3 protein: CASSFLEQGAIEAFF
CDR3 length: 11; V gene: TRBV5-1; clone size: -; J gene: TRBJ2-5; D gene: -; CDR3 DNA: TGCGCCAGCAGCTGGGGAGAGACCCAGTACTTC; CDR3 protein: CASSWGETQYF
CDR3 length: 18; V gene: TRBV11-1; clone size: -; J gene: TRBJ2-1; D gene: -; CDR3 DNA: TGTGCCAGCAGCTTGATGGGCAGCGGACAATTACCCTTCAATGAGCAGTTCTTC; CDR3 protein: CASSLMGSGQLPFNEQFF
CDR3 length: 13; V gene: TRBV30; clone size: -; J gene: TRBJ2-7; D gene: TRBD1; CDR3 DNA: TGTGCCTGGGCGGGACAGGGAATATACGAGCAGTACTTC; CDR3 protein: CAWAGQGIYEQYF
CDR3 length: 14; V gene: TRBV10-3; clone size: once; J gene: TRBJ2-1; D gene: TRBD1; CDR3 DNA: TGTGCCATCAGGCCGGGACAGGGGGCTTATGAGCAGTTCTTC; CDR3 protein: CAIRPGQGAYEQFF
CDR3 length: 12; V gene: TRBV5-1; clone size: -; J gene: TRBJ1-2; D gene: -; CDR3 DNA: TGCGCCAGCAGCTTGGGAGACTATGGCTACACCTTC; CDR3 protein: CASSLGDYGYTF
CDR3 length: 17; V gene: TRBV18; clone size: -; J gene: TRBJ2-5; D gene: TRBD2; CDR3 DNA: TGTGCCAGCTCACCCCCGAGACTAGCGGGAGTCCAAGAGACCCAGAACTTC; CDR3 protein: CASSPPRLAGVQETQNF
CDR3 length: 16; V gene: TRBV11-3; clone size: few; J gene: TRBJ2-2; D gene: TRBD2; CDR3 DNA: TGTGCCAGCAGCGACAGACTAGCGGCGAACACCGGGGAGCTGTTTTTT; CDR3 protein: CASSDRLAANTGELFF
CDR3 length: 13; V gene: TRBV28; clone size: -; J gene: TRBJ1-4; D gene: -; CDR3 DNA: TGTGCCAGCAGTTCCCACCAGGATAAAAAACTGTTTTTT; CDR3 protein: CASSSHQDKKLFF